This TCR beta chain appears in the sequencing data of a study of Tregs in tolerant kidney transplant recipients. Points from the study as a whole: Tregs expanded with activated donor B cells seemed most donor-specific. Validation in larger populations is needed because few patients were studied.

This CDR3 contains 16 residues. CDR1 is LNHDA and CDR2 is SQIVND in the germline V gene (reference sequence). J lost 0 bases, V lost 6 bases, and 4 bases had no gene match. Repertoires were generated with immunoSEQ multiplex PCR, while TCRdb's copy carries only in-frame clones and drops some. The sample lists some 100,000 clones; 92% were seen once. Worth noting for this clone: Its antigen is still unknown.

Unstimulated regulatory T cells (CD4+CD25+CD127-), CD4+CD25- non-regulatory cells, CD4 and CD8 cells were FACS-sorted from thawed PBMCs. The receptor's source is a human donor in good health. The chain links TRBV19 to TRBJ2-2; TRBD1 matches at 10 bases. Source material: CD4+ T cells from blood. CDR3 in amino acids: CASSLGTGANTGELFF. The CDR3 nucleotides read TGTGCCAGTAGCCTCGGGACAGGGGCGAACACCGGGGAGCTGTTTTTT.